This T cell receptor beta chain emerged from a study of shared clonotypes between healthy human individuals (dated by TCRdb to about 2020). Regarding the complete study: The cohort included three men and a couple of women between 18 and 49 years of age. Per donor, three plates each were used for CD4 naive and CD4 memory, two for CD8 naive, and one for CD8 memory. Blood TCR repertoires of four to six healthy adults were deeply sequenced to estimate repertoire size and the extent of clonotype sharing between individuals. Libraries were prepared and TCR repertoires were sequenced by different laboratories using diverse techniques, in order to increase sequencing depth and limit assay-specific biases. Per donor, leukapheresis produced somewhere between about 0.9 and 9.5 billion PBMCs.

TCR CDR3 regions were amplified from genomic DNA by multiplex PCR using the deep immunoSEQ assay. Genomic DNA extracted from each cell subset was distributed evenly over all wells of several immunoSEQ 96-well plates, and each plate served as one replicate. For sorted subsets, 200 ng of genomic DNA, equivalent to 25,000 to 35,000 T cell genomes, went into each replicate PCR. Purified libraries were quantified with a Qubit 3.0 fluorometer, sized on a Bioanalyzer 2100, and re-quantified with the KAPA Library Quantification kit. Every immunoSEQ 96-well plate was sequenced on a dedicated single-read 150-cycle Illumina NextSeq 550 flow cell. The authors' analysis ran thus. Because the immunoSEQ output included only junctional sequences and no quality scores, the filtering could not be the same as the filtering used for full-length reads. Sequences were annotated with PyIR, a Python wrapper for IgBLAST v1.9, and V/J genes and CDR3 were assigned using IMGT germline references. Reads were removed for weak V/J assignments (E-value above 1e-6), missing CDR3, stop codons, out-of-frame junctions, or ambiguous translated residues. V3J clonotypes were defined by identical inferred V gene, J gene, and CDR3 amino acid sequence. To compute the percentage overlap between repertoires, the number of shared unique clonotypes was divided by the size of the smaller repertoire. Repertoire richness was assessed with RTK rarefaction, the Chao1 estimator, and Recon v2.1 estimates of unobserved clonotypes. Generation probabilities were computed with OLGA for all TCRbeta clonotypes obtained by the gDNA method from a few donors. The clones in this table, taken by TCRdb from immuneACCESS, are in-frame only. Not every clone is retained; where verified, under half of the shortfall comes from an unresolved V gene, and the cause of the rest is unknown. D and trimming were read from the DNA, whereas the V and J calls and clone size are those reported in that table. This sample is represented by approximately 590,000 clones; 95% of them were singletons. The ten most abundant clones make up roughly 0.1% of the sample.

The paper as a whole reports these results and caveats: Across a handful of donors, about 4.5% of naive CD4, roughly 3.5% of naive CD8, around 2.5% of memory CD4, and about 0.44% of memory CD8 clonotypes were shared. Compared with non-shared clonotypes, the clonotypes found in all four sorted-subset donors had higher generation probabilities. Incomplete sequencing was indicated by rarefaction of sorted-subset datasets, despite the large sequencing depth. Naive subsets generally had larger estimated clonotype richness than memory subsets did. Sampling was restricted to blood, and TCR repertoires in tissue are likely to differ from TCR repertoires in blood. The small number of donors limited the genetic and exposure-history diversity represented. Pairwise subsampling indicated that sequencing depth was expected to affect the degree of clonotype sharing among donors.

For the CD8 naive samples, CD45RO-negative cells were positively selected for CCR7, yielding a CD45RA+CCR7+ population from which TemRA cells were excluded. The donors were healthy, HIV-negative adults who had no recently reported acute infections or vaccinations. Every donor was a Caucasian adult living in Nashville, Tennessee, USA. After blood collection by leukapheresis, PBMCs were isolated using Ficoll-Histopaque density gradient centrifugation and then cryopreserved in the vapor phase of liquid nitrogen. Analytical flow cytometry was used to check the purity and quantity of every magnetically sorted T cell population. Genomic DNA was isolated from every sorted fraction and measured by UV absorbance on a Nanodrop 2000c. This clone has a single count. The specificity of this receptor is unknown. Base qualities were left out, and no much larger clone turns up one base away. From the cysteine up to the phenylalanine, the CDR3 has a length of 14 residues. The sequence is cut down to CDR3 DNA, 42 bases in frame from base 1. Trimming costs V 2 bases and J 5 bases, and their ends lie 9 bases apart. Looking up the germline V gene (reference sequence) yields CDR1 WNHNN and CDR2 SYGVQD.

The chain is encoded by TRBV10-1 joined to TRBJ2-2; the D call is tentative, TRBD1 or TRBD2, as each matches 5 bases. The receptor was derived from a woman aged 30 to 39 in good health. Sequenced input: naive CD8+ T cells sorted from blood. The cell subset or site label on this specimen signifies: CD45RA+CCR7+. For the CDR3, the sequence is CASSEEGLTGELFF. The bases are TGCGCCAGCAGTGAGGAGGGGTTGACCGGGGAGCTGTTTTTT.